This section outlines one T cell receptor (beta chain) sequence together with its context. The data derive from a study of blood T cell repertoires in COVID-19. Sequencing was performed with immunoSEQ multiplex PCR; in TCRdb, only in-frame clones are kept and a portion is missing. The repertoire has more than 85,000 clones, more than 85% of them found once; the top ten carry 2.5% to 3.5%. Between the trimmed V and J ends, which lost 6 bases and 3 bases, there was a span of 15 bases. This CDR3 is built from 14 residues. In germline, CDR1 is KGHSH, CDR2 LQKENI. The sequence came from a man between 50 and 59 years old with active or convalescent COVID-19. The chain recombines TRBV18 with TRBJ2-7; D uncertain. The material sequenced was peripheral blood. CDR3 sequence: CASSERREVYEQYF. The CDR3 DNA sequence: TGTGCCAGCTCCGAACGGCGAGAGGTCTACGAGCAGTACTTC.